This is a list of T cell receptor beta chains from one sample in a study of identical twins. TCRdb itself ran the 5' RACE reads through MiXCR, one entry per CDR3 protein. In the table there are more than 400,000 distinct CDR3 sequences, 13% to 15% of which are singletons. The data were also submitted as part of a second study, on yellow fever vaccine responses in identical twins.

Sequenced material: CD4+ T cells sorted from blood. The receptors were sampled from a woman aged 18-29 years in good health. CDR3s leave out the opening cysteine and the closing phenylalanine or tryptophan. Fields, in order: J gene, V gene, CDR3 protein.

>TRBJ2-7|TRBV28
ASIHADSYEQY
>TRBJ2-6|TRBV3-1
ASSQAFSGAGANVLT
>TRBJ2-3|TRBV6-5
ASSSRDRGSDTQY
>TRBJ2-7|TRBV2
ASKQTGLAGAVEQY
>TRBJ2-1|TRBV25-1
ASSEGWGGLNEQF
>TRBJ2-3|TRBV6-5
ASSLMGVTDTQY
>TRBJ1-2|TRBV7-9
ASSSELQGYGYT
>TRBJ2-7|TRBV6-5
ASSYRRTILAYEQY
>TRBJ1-1|TRBV3-1
ASSQPTDTEAF
>TRBJ2-7|TRBV29-1
STRDSFYEQY
>TRBJ2-4|TRBV20-1
SASGRVQGHGDIQY
>TRBJ2-7|TRBV27
ASKGTGQGEQY
>TRBJ2-1|TRBV3-1
ASSSGGGRAHEQF
>TRBJ1-5|TRBV20-1
SAPTGEGKGNQPQH
>TRBJ2-1|TRBV18
ASSPTYLINEQF
>TRBJ2-3|TRBV5-6
ASSRYELNTDTQY
>TRBJ2-7|TRBV12-3/TRBV12-4
ASSPWGSKDYEQY
>TRBJ2-3|TRBV10-3
AISESGQTSTDTQY
>TRBJ1-6|TRBV5-1
ASSETDSYNSPLH
>TRBJ2-5|TRBV5-1
ASSSGTLQETQY
>TRBJ2-6|TRBV11-2
ASSEQGAGPGANVLT
>TRBJ2-1|TRBV6-1
ASRPPTGWANEQF
>TRBJ1-5|TRBV12-3/TRBV12-4
ASSRQGKPQH